The clone carrying this T cell receptor beta chain occurred many times. MiXCR, applied by TCRdb to the PCR reads, yields one record per CDR3 protein. In the table there are roughly 300,000 distinct CDR3 sequences, about a quarter of which are singletons. The data were obtained in a study of molecular identifiers for immune sequencing clone quantification. Study-level information: Replicate RNA from around 20,000 or 100,000 naive CD8 T cells formed five aliquots; four were sequenced.

The V gene's germline CDR1 is SGHRS and CDR2 YFSETQ. This CDR3 comprises 15 residues. The V end lost 0 bases, the J end lost 2 bases, and 10 bases lay between the germline ends. This clonotype was obtained from a human donor in good health. Some libraries in this study had Jurkat cell RNA spiked in. The chain couples TRBV5-1 to TRBJ2-3; D is perhaps TRBD1 or TRBD2 (5 bases each). Material: naive CD8+ T cells from blood, with Jurkat cell RNA spiked in. Subset of the sample: FACS-sorted CD8+CD4-CCR7+CD45RA+ naive T cells. CDR3 sequence reads: CASSLGWGPTDTQYF. The DNA for the CDR3 is TGCGCCAGCAGCTTGGGTTGGGGACCCACAGATACGCAGTATTTT.